The clone carrying this TCR beta chain has a count of ten or more. Sampled blood was obtained at baseline, cycle 4 day 1, and cycle 7 day 1. This sample is drawn from a study of OX40 agonist ivuxolimab in advanced cancers. The wider study: Ivuxolimab, an antibody acting as an agonist of OX40 (CD134), was used to treat patients.

The germline V and J ends were trimmed by 4 bases and 2 bases, with 17 bases remaining between them. The CDR3 length is 16 residues. Germline assignment: CDR1 SGHAT and CDR2 FQNNGV. Libraries were prepared by immunoSEQ multiplex PCR; TCRdb keeps only in-frame clonotypes and omits some of them. The sample holds roughly 16,000 clones, nearly 75% seen once. This TCR was recovered from an adult with an advanced solid tumor such as melanoma, head and neck, liver or kidney cancer. The source material was CD4+ or CD8+ T cells sorted from blood, sampled in a trial of the OX40 agonist ivuxolimab. This chain joins TRBV11-2 and TRBJ1-2; D is undetermined. CDR3 sequence reads: CASSSLEDYGNYGYTF. The CDR3 region has the DNA TGTGCCAGCAGCTCCCTAGAGGATTATGGAAACTATGGCTACACCTTC.